The rows below give T cell receptor beta chains drawn from one sample of a study of shared clonotypes between healthy human individuals. TCRdb's table, derived via immunoSEQ multiplex PCR, lists solely in-frame clones and lacks some. Among approximately 590,000 clones listed, 95% were seen once. Specimen: naive CD8+ T cells sorted from blood. Every receptor here comes from a woman in her 30s in good health. Both conserved end residues are part of each CDR3. The D gene is left open where the match is weak. A clone size is listed for some rows: how often the clone was seen (once, few, many), or a class if it is expanded.

j_call	clone_size	v_call	d_call	cdr3_nt	cdr3_aa
TRBJ1-5	.	TRBV6-1	.	TGTGCCAGCAGCACACTCAAGAATAGCAATCAGCCCCAGCATTTT	CASSTLKNSNQPQHF
TRBJ2-7	.	TRBV14	.	TGTGCCAGCAGCCGTGGGGACGCCTACGAGCAGTACTTC	CASSRGDAYEQYF
TRBJ2-1	.	TRBV19	.	TGTGCCAGTAGTATATCCCCCCTGGACGTTGAGTACAATGAGCAGTTCTTC	CASSISPLDVEYNEQFF
TRBJ2-5	.	TRBV29-1	TRBD1	TGCAGCGTTGAAACGTGGGGTAATGGACAGGCAGAGACCCAGTACTTC	CSVETWGNGQAETQYF
TRBJ2-2	.	TRBV6-1	TRBD1	TGTGCCAGCAGTGCCGGGACAGGGTGGGGTACCGGGGAGCTGTTTTTT	CASSAGTGWGTGELFF
TRBJ1-5	.	TRBV6-6	TRBD1	TGTGCCAGCAGACTGGACAGGGTTGGCAATCAGCCCCAGCATTTT	CASRLDRVGNQPQHF
TRBJ2-7	.	TRBV6-5	.	TGTGCCAGCAGTTACTCGACTTTCCGGGACGAGCAGTACTTC	CASSYSTFRDEQYF
TRBJ2-5	.	TRBV6-5	.	TGTGCCAGCAGCCCCCGATCAAATTCTGAAGAGACCCAGTACTTC	CASSPRSNSEETQYF
TRBJ2-1	once	TRBV15	TRBD2	TGTGCCACACAAATGGGACTAGCGGGAGGCCGGGCCAGGGTCGATGAGCAGTTCTTC	CATQMGLAGGRARVDEQFF
TRBJ2-1	.	TRBV28	TRBD2	TGTGCCAGCAGTTTATTAAGCGGGAGGGCCCATGAGCAGTTCTTC	CASSLLSGRAHEQFF
TRBJ2-7	once	TRBV6-5	.	TGTGCCAGCAGTTCAGGGGCAGGTCGGAGCTCCTACGAGCAGTACTTC	CASSSGAGRSSYEQYF
TRBJ2-7	.	TRBV6-1	.	TGTGCCAGCAGTGATGGCGGCTACGAGCAGTACTTC	CASSDGGYEQYF
TRBJ1-1	.	TRBV6-5	.	TGTGCCAGCAGTCTAGGTGGGAACACTGAAGCTTTCTTT	CASSLGGNTEAFF
TRBJ2-7	.	TRBV2	.	TGTGCCAGCACCGAGGGCGGCCGCTACGAGCAGTACTTC	CASTEGGRYEQYF
TRBJ2-7	.	TRBV5-6	TRBD1	TGTGCCAGCAGCTTGCCTGACAGGGGGCTGGAGCAGTACTTC	CASSLPDRGLEQYF
TRBJ2-7	.	TRBV5-6	.	TGTGCCAGCAGCTTGTTGCGGGGGCCCTACGAGCAGTACTTC	CASSLLRGPYEQYF